This is a list of T cell receptor beta chains from one sample in a study of blood T cells in healthy people across ages. In TCRdb, the 5' RACE reads were re-called with MiXCR into one record per CDR3 protein. This sample yields about 2 million distinct CDR3 sequences, of which about 49% are seen a single time; around 2.1% belongs to the top ten. Sample: blood. The receptor set was obtained from a woman in her forties in good health. The CDR3 runs from the conserved cysteine through the conserved F or W. A D gene is named only where the DNA matches it firmly. Clone sizes are given selectively: once, few, many, or a class where the clone is expanded.

d_gene: -; v_gene: TRBV20-1; j_gene: TRBJ1-4; abundance: -; CDR3nt: TGCAGTGCGGGGAACAGGGTAGCGATGGAAAAACTGTTTTTT; CDR3aa: CSAGNRVAMEKLFF
d_gene: -; v_gene: TRBV10-3; j_gene: TRBJ2-5; abundance: many; CDR3nt: TGTGCCATCAGCGAGGGGCTAGCCCACCAAGAGACCCAGTACTTC; CDR3aa: CAISEGLAHQETQYF
d_gene: TRBD1; v_gene: TRBV12-3/TRBV12-4; j_gene: TRBJ1-2; abundance: -; CDR3nt: TGTGCCAGCAGACGCCACAGGGGAGGGATTTATGGCTACACCTTC; CDR3aa: CASRRHRGGIYGYTF
d_gene: -; v_gene: TRBV5-1; j_gene: TRBJ2-3; abundance: -; CDR3nt: TGCGCCAGCAGCGTCCGGGGGAGTAGTACTAGCACAGATACGCAGTATTTT; CDR3aa: CASSVRGSSTSTDTQYF
d_gene: -; v_gene: TRBV13; j_gene: TRBJ2-7; abundance: many; CDR3nt: TGTGCCAGCAGCTTAGGTAGCCATCCCGAGCAGTACTTC; CDR3aa: CASSLGSHPEQYF
d_gene: TRBD2; v_gene: TRBV7-8; j_gene: TRBJ2-5; abundance: -; CDR3nt: TGTGCCAGCAGAATAGCGGGGGGAGAGACCCAGTACTTC; CDR3aa: CASRIAGGETQYF
d_gene: -; v_gene: TRBV12-3/TRBV12-4; j_gene: TRBJ2-1; abundance: few; CDR3nt: TGTGCCAGCAGTTCATCAAGACTCAATGAGCAGTTCTTC; CDR3aa: CASSSSRLNEQFF
d_gene: -; v_gene: TRBV28; j_gene: TRBJ2-1; abundance: -; CDR3nt: TGTGCCAGCCTCAGGGCCGTCCACAATGAGCAGTTCTTC; CDR3aa: CASLRAVHNEQFF
d_gene: -; v_gene: TRBV7-3; j_gene: TRBJ2-1; abundance: few; CDR3nt: TGTGCCAGCAGCTACCTACAGGGCTATGAGCAGTTCTTC; CDR3aa: CASSYLQGYEQFF
d_gene: -; v_gene: TRBV4-3; j_gene: TRBJ2-1; abundance: -; CDR3nt: TGCGCCAGCAGCCAAGGACAGCTAAACTCCTACAATGAGCAGTTCTTC; CDR3aa: CASSQGQLNSYNEQFF
d_gene: -; v_gene: TRBV6-5; j_gene: TRBJ1-2; abundance: -; CDR3nt: TGTGCCAGCACTCTTGGGGAGTATAGCTATGGCTACACCTTC; CDR3aa: CASTLGEYSYGYTF
d_gene: -; v_gene: TRBV7-9; j_gene: TRBJ2-4; abundance: few; CDR3nt: TGTGCCAGCAGCTTATGGGGTACAGCAGCCAAAAACATTCAGTACTTC; CDR3aa: CASSLWGTAAKNIQYF
d_gene: -; v_gene: TRBV24-1; j_gene: TRBJ2-7; abundance: -; CDR3nt: TGTGCCACCAGTGAGGCCGGGGCCTACGAGCAGTACTTC; CDR3aa: CATSEAGAYEQYF
d_gene: -; v_gene: TRBV28; j_gene: TRBJ1-5; abundance: -; CDR3nt: TGTGCCAGCAGAGCTCAGGCAGATCAGCCCCAGCATTTT; CDR3aa: CASRAQADQPQHF
d_gene: -; v_gene: TRBV2; j_gene: TRBJ1-6; abundance: -; CDR3nt: TGTGCCAGCAAATCGGCGTGGCAGCGCAATTCACCCCTCCACTTT; CDR3aa: CASKSAWQRNSPLHF
d_gene: TRBD2; v_gene: TRBV7-2; j_gene: TRBJ2-1; abundance: -; CDR3nt: TGTGCCAGCAGCCCCACCGGGGGGGCCCCCAATGAGCAGTTCTTC; CDR3aa: CASSPTGGAPNEQFF
d_gene: -; v_gene: TRBV28; j_gene: TRBJ2-2; abundance: -; CDR3nt: TGTGCCAGCAGTCTCCCCTGGCAGGAGCTGTTTTTT; CDR3aa: CASSLPWQELFF
d_gene: TRBD1; v_gene: TRBV27; j_gene: TRBJ1-2; abundance: -; CDR3nt: TGTGCCAGCAGTACTCGGACAGGGGCTAACTATGGCTACACCTTC; CDR3aa: CASSTRTGANYGYTF
d_gene: -; v_gene: TRBV20-1; j_gene: TRBJ1-1; abundance: -; CDR3nt: TGCAGTGCTAGGGGCAGGGAGAACACTGAAGCTTTCTTT; CDR3aa: CSARGRENTEAFF
d_gene: TRBD1; v_gene: TRBV3-1; j_gene: TRBJ1-2; abundance: -; CDR3nt: TGTGCCAGCAGCCAAGTCCCCAGGGGGCTCGAGGATGGCTACACCTTC; CDR3aa: CASSQVPRGLEDGYTF
d_gene: TRBD1; v_gene: TRBV29-1; j_gene: TRBJ1-2; abundance: -; CDR3nt: TGCAGCGTTTCCGGGACAGGGGGCGATGGCTACACCTTC; CDR3aa: CSVSGTGGDGYTF
d_gene: -; v_gene: TRBV5-1; j_gene: TRBJ2-3; abundance: -; CDR3nt: TGCGCCAGCAGCTTGGCCCATAGGACACCTTCTAGCACAGATACGCAGTATTTT; CDR3aa: CASSLAHRTPSSTDTQYF
d_gene: -; v_gene: TRBV4-2; j_gene: TRBJ1-6; abundance: few; CDR3nt: TGTGCCAGCAGCCCTCAGACAGTGGGGGCCTATAATTCACCCCTCCACTTT; CDR3aa: CASSPQTVGAYNSPLHF
d_gene: -; v_gene: TRBV6-2/TRBV6-3; j_gene: TRBJ1-4; abundance: -; CDR3nt: TGTGCCAGCACCCAGACCGGGAATGAAAAACTGTTTTTT; CDR3aa: CASTQTGNEKLFF
d_gene: -; v_gene: TRBV29-1; j_gene: TRBJ2-7; abundance: -; CDR3nt: TGCAGCGTTGAATTGGGCGCCAGCTACGAGCAGTACTTC; CDR3aa: CSVELGASYEQYF
d_gene: TRBD1; v_gene: TRBV7-9; j_gene: TRBJ1-5; abundance: -; CDR3nt: TGTGCCAGCAGCTCCGGGACAGGAGCCCAGCCCCAGCATTTT; CDR3aa: CASSSGTGAQPQHF
d_gene: -; v_gene: TRBV25-1; j_gene: TRBJ1-4; abundance: -; CDR3nt: TGTGCCAGCAGTGAACCGGGACGGGCGAGTTATGAAAAACTGTTTTTT; CDR3aa: CASSEPGRASYEKLFF
d_gene: -; v_gene: TRBV5-5; j_gene: TRBJ1-1; abundance: -; CDR3nt: TGTGCCAGCATACCCTTTGGAGGGGCGATAAGGGACACTGAAGCTTTCTTT; CDR3aa: CASIPFGGAIRDTEAFF
d_gene: -; v_gene: TRBV18; j_gene: TRBJ2-3; abundance: -; CDR3nt: TGTGCCAGCTCACCGTGGGGGGCGACAAGCACAGATACGCAGTATTTT; CDR3aa: CASSPWGATSTDTQYF
d_gene: -; v_gene: TRBV7-9; j_gene: TRBJ1-4; abundance: few; CDR3nt: TGTGCCAGCAGCTTAGCAGGCCGACTGGCTGAAAAACTGTTTTTT; CDR3aa: CASSLAGRLAEKLFF
d_gene: -; v_gene: TRBV3-1; j_gene: TRBJ2-1; abundance: -; CDR3nt: TGTGCCAGCACCCCGAGTCTGGGCAATGAGCAGTTCTTC; CDR3aa: CASTPSLGNEQFF
d_gene: -; v_gene: TRBV12-5; j_gene: TRBJ1-2; abundance: few; CDR3nt: TGTGCTAGTGGTGGCAGGGGAAGTGACTATGGCTACACCTTC; CDR3aa: CASGGRGSDYGYTF
d_gene: -; v_gene: TRBV7-8; j_gene: TRBJ1-2; abundance: -; CDR3nt: TGTGCCAGCAGCTTAGCGGTCGGGGCAATTGGCTACACCTTC; CDR3aa: CASSLAVGAIGYTF
d_gene: -; v_gene: TRBV9; j_gene: TRBJ1-2; abundance: -; CDR3nt: TGTGCCAGCAGCTCCCGAAATGGCTACACCTTC; CDR3aa: CASSSRNGYTF
d_gene: TRBD1; v_gene: TRBV6-5; j_gene: TRBJ1-2; abundance: -; CDR3nt: TGTGCCAGCGCCAGCGCCGGGACAGGGGGCGTCCATGGCTACACCTTC; CDR3aa: CASASAGTGGVHGYTF
d_gene: TRBD2; v_gene: TRBV9; j_gene: TRBJ2-3; abundance: -; CDR3nt: TGTGCCAGCAGCGTCACCCCAAGCGGGGGGTTCACAGATACGCAGTATTTT; CDR3aa: CASSVTPSGGFTDTQYF
d_gene: -; v_gene: TRBV5-1; j_gene: TRBJ2-7; abundance: few; CDR3nt: TGCGCCAGCAGCTTGGAACTGGGTCCGGACGAGCAGTACTTC; CDR3aa: CASSLELGPDEQYF
d_gene: TRBD2; v_gene: TRBV24-1; j_gene: TRBJ2-5; abundance: -; CDR3nt: TGTGCCACCAGTGATAGACGTAGCGGGGGGGCTTGGGAGACCCAGTACTTC; CDR3aa: CATSDRRSGGAWETQYF
d_gene: -; v_gene: TRBV20-1; j_gene: TRBJ2-3; abundance: -; CDR3nt: TGCAGTGCTAGAGTAGACAGGCATACGCAGTATTTT; CDR3aa: CSARVDRHTQYF
d_gene: -; v_gene: TRBV12-3/TRBV12-4; j_gene: TRBJ1-4; abundance: few; CDR3nt: TGTGCCAGCAGTCCCGGGGGTAATGAAAAACTGTTTTTT; CDR3aa: CASSPGGNEKLFF
d_gene: TRBD2; v_gene: TRBV6-2/TRBV6-3; j_gene: TRBJ2-5; abundance: few; CDR3nt: TGTGCCAGCAGAGACACTAGCGTCCCAGGGACCCAGTACTTC; CDR3aa: CASRDTSVPGTQYF
d_gene: -; v_gene: TRBV29-1; j_gene: TRBJ2-6; abundance: few; CDR3nt: TGCAGCGTTGGGAACAGGGCAGGGGGGGCCAACGTCCTGACTTTC; CDR3aa: CSVGNRAGGANVLTF
d_gene: -; v_gene: TRBV25-1; j_gene: TRBJ1-2; abundance: once; CDR3nt: TGTGCCAGCAGTGAATGTGGGGTAGACTATGGCTACACCTTC; CDR3aa: CASSECGVDYGYTF
d_gene: -; v_gene: TRBV6-2/TRBV6-3; j_gene: TRBJ1-1; abundance: few; CDR3nt: TGTGCCAGCACCCGAGGGGCCACTGAAGCTTTCTTT; CDR3aa: CASTRGATEAFF
d_gene: TRBD2; v_gene: TRBV9; j_gene: TRBJ2-1; abundance: -; CDR3nt: TGTGCCAGCGGCGGGGGGTTAATGGCCTACAATGAGCAGTTCTTC; CDR3aa: CASGGGLMAYNEQFF
d_gene: -; v_gene: TRBV20-1; j_gene: TRBJ1-6; abundance: once; CDR3nt: TGCAGTGCTAATCAAGGGCGTGAAAATTCACCCCTCCACTTT; CDR3aa: CSANQGRENSPLHF
d_gene: TRBD2; v_gene: TRBV7-2; j_gene: TRBJ2-1; abundance: -; CDR3nt: TGTGCCAGCAGCCGTAGCGGGGGGGCCCTTTATGAGCAGTTCTTC; CDR3aa: CASSRSGGALYEQFF
d_gene: -; v_gene: TRBV21-1; j_gene: TRBJ2-5; abundance: once; CDR3nt: TGTGCCAGCAGCAAACCGAGTGTCGGTGACAGACAAGAGACCCAGTACTTC; CDR3aa: CASSKPSVGDRQETQYF
d_gene: -; v_gene: TRBV20-1; j_gene: TRBJ1-5; abundance: -; CDR3nt: TGCAGTGCTTGCCCCGACTCTAGCAATCAGCCCCAGCATTTT; CDR3aa: CSACPDSSNQPQHF
d_gene: -; v_gene: TRBV4-3; j_gene: TRBJ2-5; abundance: many; CDR3nt: TGCGCCAGCAGCCAAGATTCAGGGCGAGAGACCCAGTACTTC; CDR3aa: CASSQDSGRETQYF
d_gene: TRBD2; v_gene: TRBV20-1; j_gene: TRBJ2-1; abundance: few; CDR3nt: TGCAGTGCTAGATCCGACCGACTAGCGGGGGGGCTTCCGAATGAGCAGTTCTTC; CDR3aa: CSARSDRLAGGLPNEQFF
d_gene: -; v_gene: TRBV3-1; j_gene: TRBJ2-7; abundance: -; CDR3nt: TGTGCCAGCAGCCAACAGGCCTACTCCTACGAGCAGTACTTC; CDR3aa: CASSQQAYSYEQYF
d_gene: -; v_gene: TRBV5-1; j_gene: TRBJ2-5; abundance: -; CDR3nt: TGCGCCAGCAGCTTGGTGAAGGGGAACGGCGAGACCCAGTACTTC; CDR3aa: CASSLVKGNGETQYF
d_gene: -; v_gene: TRBV20-1; j_gene: TRBJ2-1; abundance: few; CDR3nt: TGCAGTGCTAAGGCGGGGTTTCGGGAGCAGTTCTTC; CDR3aa: CSAKAGFREQFF
d_gene: TRBD1; v_gene: TRBV5-1; j_gene: TRBJ2-7; abundance: few; CDR3nt: TGCGCCAGCAGCTTTAAGGACAGGGATGAGCAGTACTTC; CDR3aa: CASSFKDRDEQYF